This TCR beta chain was obtained from a study of long-term antiretroviral therapy in people with HIV. Study-level points and caveats: Blood dating 2004 to 2017 may reflect older ART regimens. Relative to transplant donor controls, diversity remained lower despite increasing after ART. Dominance of pre-ART expanded clones persisted, fluctuating and often declining after ART.

Germline V gives CDR1 SGHVS, CDR2 FNYEAQ. V was clipped by 3 bases and J by 7 bases, with 13 bases between them. CDR3 length: 14 amino acids. Turning to this clone: Its antigen is not identified.

In the United States, treatment was given to all participants with HIV. Runs used v3.0 of the immunoSEQ assay and were done at survey level. This table comes from immunoSEQ multiplex PCR, and its TCRdb copy is limited to in-frame clones, with some not included. This sample yields around 28,000 clones, of which roughly 84% are seen a single time; around 4.5% belongs to the top ten. This chain joins TRBV7-6 and TRBJ1-5; D is uncertain. The starting material was unsorted PBMCs, obtained 0.8 years after starting antiretroviral therapy. This receptor was taken from a woman between 25 and 40 years old with HIV. This CDR3 is CASSLKEGIQPQHF. The CDR3, as DNA: TGTGCCAGCAGCTTGAAGGAGGGCATCCAGCCCCAGCATTTT.